The 4 T cell receptor beta chains in this list originate from one sample, sequenced in a study of OX40 agonist ivuxolimab in advanced cancers. The method was immunoSEQ multiplex PCR; TCRdb's version includes in-frame clones alone and lacks a portion of them. Here the sample spans about 80,000 clones, 87% being singletons. The material sequenced was CD4+ or CD8+ T cells sorted from blood, taken in a trial of the OX40 agonist ivuxolimab. The receptor set was obtained from an adult with an advanced solid tumor such as melanoma, head and neck, liver or kidney cancer.

This rearrangement joins TRBV15 to TRBJ2-7; tentatively, D is TRBD2 (7 bases). With 5 bases removed from V and 5 bases from J, the gap between germline ends came to 22 bases. CDR3 length: 16 amino acids. Germline values: CDR1 LNHNV, CDR2 YYDKDF (reference sequence). The DNA of the CDR3 is TGTGCCACCAGCCGAGGGGGTAGCGGGTTGCTTGACGAGCAGTACTTC. Its protein is CATSRGGSGLLDEQYF. Filled out from reference TRBV15 and TRBJ2-7, the complete variable domain reads DAMVIQNPRYQVTQFGKPVTLSCSQTLNHNVMYWYQQKSSQAPKLLFHYYDKDFNNEADTPDNFQSRRPNTSFCFLDIRSPGLGDTAMYLCATSRGGSGLLDEQYFGPGTRLTVT.

Only one count was recorded for this clone. The V and J genes are TRBV18 and TRBJ2-3; 7 bases fit TRBD1. The CDR3 covers 19 residues. After removal of 4 bases from V and 0 bases from J, the junction contained 16 bases not matched to a gene. Germline V lookup: CDR1 KGHSH, CDR2 LQKENI. The CDR3 region has the DNA TGTGCCAGCTCACTACACCGGTTAGGACAGGACTCTAGCACAGATACGCAGTATTTT. Amino acids: CASSLHRLGQDSSTDTQYF.

The chain is built from TRBV6-1 and TRBJ2-6; 10 nucleotides line up with TRBD2. The CDR3 runs to 20 residues. Germline V gives CDR1 MNHNS, CDR2 SASEGT. Trimming removed 5 bases from V and 0 bases from J; junction bases left unmatched: 13. The CDR3 region has the DNA TGTGCCAGCAGTCAAGGAATCCTAGCGGGAGAGCTCTCTGGGGCCAACGTCCTGACTTTC. The encoded protein is CASSQGILAGELSGANVLTF.

The gene calls are TRBV5-6 and TRBJ2-1, with D uncertain. CDR3 length equals 15 residues. V was trimmed by 3 bases and J by 0 bases, leaving 10 bases between them. Germline V gene lookup returns CDR1 SGHDT and CDR2 YYEEEE. CDR3 in DNA: TGTGCCAGCAGCTGGGATGTTAGCTCCTACAATGAGCAGTTCTTC. It is translated as CASSWDVSSYNEQFF.